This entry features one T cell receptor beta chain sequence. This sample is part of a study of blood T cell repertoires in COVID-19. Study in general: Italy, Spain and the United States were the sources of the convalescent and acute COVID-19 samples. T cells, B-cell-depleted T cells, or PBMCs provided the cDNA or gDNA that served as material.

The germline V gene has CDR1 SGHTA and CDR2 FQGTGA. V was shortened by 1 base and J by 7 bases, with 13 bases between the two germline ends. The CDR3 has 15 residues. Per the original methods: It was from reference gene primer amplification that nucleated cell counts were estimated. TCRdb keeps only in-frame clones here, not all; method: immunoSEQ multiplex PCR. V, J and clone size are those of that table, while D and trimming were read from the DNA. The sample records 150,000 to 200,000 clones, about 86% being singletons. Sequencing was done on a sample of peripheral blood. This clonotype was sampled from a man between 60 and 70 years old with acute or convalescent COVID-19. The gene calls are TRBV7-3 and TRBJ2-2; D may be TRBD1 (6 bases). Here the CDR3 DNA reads TGTGCCAGCAGCTTAAGGCCAGGGGCCAGCGGGGAGCTGTTTTTT. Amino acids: CASSLRPGASGELFF.